The 4 T cell receptor beta chains in this list originate from one sample, sequenced in a study of blood T cell repertoires in COVID-19. Clones were sequenced by immunoSEQ multiplex PCR, and TCRdb holds only the in-frame ones, with some missing. This table has roughly 230,000 clones, around 87% appearing once. Material: peripheral blood. The receptor source for this set is a woman aged 55-69 years with COVID-19, enrolled during active disease.

The chain joins TRBV7-3 to TRBJ2-2, with TRBD1 matching over 9 bases. The ends lost 5 bases at V and 5 bases at J; junction bases unmatched: 6. Germline loops: CDR1 SGHTA, CDR2 FQGTGA. The CDR3 is 15 amino acids. The DNA for the CDR3 is TGTGCCAGCAGCCCACGGACAGGGGAAACCGGGGAGCTGTTTTTT. It specifies CASSPRTGETGELFF.

With regard to this clone: Different DNA sequences within this sample yield the same CDR3. The rearrangement links TRBV5-1 to TRBJ1-2, with 7 nucleotides matching TRBD1. The CDR3 sequence is 14 residues long. Germline CDR1 and CDR2: SGHRS and YFSETQ. The J segment lost 2 bases and the V segment lost 0 bases, leaving 1 base of the junction unmatched. In nucleotides, the CDR3 is TGCGCCAGCAGCTTGGGACAGGGAAACTATGGCTACACCTTC. It specifies CASSLGQGNYGYTF.

J is TRBJ2-5 and V is TRBV4-3, with 7 bases that match TRBD1. The CDR3 contains 14 residues. V gave up 1 base and J gave up 3 bases; unmatched junction bases: 2. Germline CDR1 and CDR2: LGHNA and YSLEER. The chain's CDR3 is CASSQVQGEETQYF. The CDR3 DNA follows: TGCGCCAGCAGCCAAGTTCAGGGGGAAGAGACCCAGTACTTC.

The chain employs TRBV5-6 and TRBJ1-6; 7 nucleotides line up with TRBD1. CDR1 SGHDT and CDR2 YYEEEE come from the germline V gene. J was trimmed by 5 bases and V by 7 bases; bases with no gene match: 3. This CDR3 region has 13 residues. The CDR3 is CASSGTDNSPLHF. The DNA of the CDR3 is TGTGCCAGCTCCGGGACAGATAATTCACCCCTCCACTTT.